This T cell receptor beta chain emerged from a study of T cells after posttransplantation cyclophosphamide (dated by TCRdb to 2016 to 2017). Regarding the study in general: T cell repertoire reconstitution was tracked by TRB sequencing after myeloablative bone marrow transplantation in which posttransplantation cyclophosphamide was used as GVHD prophylaxis. Public TRB sequences were queried against a database of over 3,600 sequences associated with responses to pathogens, tumor antigens, self-antigens and alloantigens. In 3 patients, up to about 3 additional blood samples taken between 2 and 5.2 years after transplant also underwent TRB sequencing, as did pretransplant blood from 4 patients. Samples from some 33 PTCy-treated patients and over 15 related bone marrow donors of those patients were subjected to antigen receptor sequencing. TRA and TRB clonality were tightly correlated in about ten samples, so subsequent TCR analyses focused on TRB only. TRB sequencing was performed on blood from all 35 or so PTCy patients with 1-year posttransplant specimens. General study outcomes and caveats: Across 35 to 55 patients, TRB clonality was highly associated with recipient CMV seropositivity and CMV reactivation, and diversity in PTCy patients was similar to diversity in CNI/methotrexate controls. Donor-recipient similarity was low at 1-2 months but increased during the first year, and donor CD8+ memory clones often dominated later blood repertoires. The TRB repertoires of T cells infiltrating skin or GI tract showed only limited overlap with the TRB repertoires of T cells in blood.

The treatment or condition label here, explained by the study, means: high-dose cyclophosphamide on days +3 and +4 as single-agent GVHD prophylaxis. PTCy patients received busulfan and fludarabine conditioning, a related or unrelated marrow graft, and cyclophosphamide on days +3 and +4. The PTCy-treated patients were enrolled in a prospective multi-institutional clinical trial. Peripheral blood and bone marrow mononuclear cells were isolated by Ficoll-Hypaque density centrifugation and were cryopreserved. TRB sequencing was run on genomic DNA with either the immunoSEQ assay at survey resolution or the hsTCRB kit. As for the original processing: The immunoSEQ software handled initial read processing, and the LymphoSeq R package was used for repertoire analyses. For each TRB dataset, clonality was calculated as 1 minus normalized Shannon entropy, and the Gini coefficient was computed as well. To infer phenotypes in unsorted samples, TRB sequences from sorted subsets of the recipient or donor were mapped onto unsorted samples from the same recipient. This is the immuneACCESS table as TCRdb keeps it, with only in-frame sequences that have V and J called. A part of the clones is gone; compared with another copy, unresolved V genes explain less than half, and the rest is unexplained. Clonal size and the V and J genes are those of that table, whereas D and trimming came from the DNA. Here the sample lists 5,500 to 8,500 clones, none seen once only. The leading ten clones occupy roughly half of the sample.

From the cysteine up to the phenylalanine, the CDR3 has a length of 13 residues. The kept DNA is CDR3 alone, 39 bases in frame from the first base. The germline V gene provides CDR1 MNHNS and CDR2 SASEGT. This clone was detected only a few times. What antigen it recognizes has not been identified. No base-level quality is on record; no much larger clone is a single base apart. The origin of this receptor is a male patient aged 45 to 59 who received an allogeneic stem cell transplant from an unrelated donor, was CMV-positive, and had acute GVHD only. Post transplant, some T cells may arise from the graft donor. The rearrangement combines TRBV6-1 with TRBJ2-5; perhaps TRBD2 is the D gene, with 6 bases matching. The J call may be wrong; the DNA end is better matched by TRBJ2-7. The sequencing here drew on PBMCs, taken after allogeneic stem cell transplant with posttransplant cyclophosphamide. CDR3 protein: CASSLANSYEQYF. The sequenced DNA: TGTGCCAGCAGCCTAGCGAATTCCTACGAGCAGTACTTC.